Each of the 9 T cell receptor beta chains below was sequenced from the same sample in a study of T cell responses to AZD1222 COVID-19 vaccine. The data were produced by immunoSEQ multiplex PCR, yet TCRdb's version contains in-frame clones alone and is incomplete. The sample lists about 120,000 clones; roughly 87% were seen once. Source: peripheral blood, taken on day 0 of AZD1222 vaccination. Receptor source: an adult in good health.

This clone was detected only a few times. CDR3 in amino acids: CASSELRTEYNEQFF. The CDR3 region has the DNA TGTGCCAGCAGTGAATTGAGGACTGAGTACAATGAGCAGTTCTTC. J is TRBJ2-1 and V is TRBV6-1; TRBD2 is a possible D gene (5 bases). V was pared by 2 bases and J by 4 bases, with 12 bases between. In germline, CDR1 is MNHNS, CDR2 SASEGT. This CDR3 is 15 amino acids long.

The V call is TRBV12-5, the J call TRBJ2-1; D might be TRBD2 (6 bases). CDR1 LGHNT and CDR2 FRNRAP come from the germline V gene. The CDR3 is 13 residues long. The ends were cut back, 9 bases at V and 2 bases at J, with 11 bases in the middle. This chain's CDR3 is CASRPGAYNEQFF. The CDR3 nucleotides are TGTGCTAGCCGGCCGGGGGCCTACAATGAGCAGTTCTTC.

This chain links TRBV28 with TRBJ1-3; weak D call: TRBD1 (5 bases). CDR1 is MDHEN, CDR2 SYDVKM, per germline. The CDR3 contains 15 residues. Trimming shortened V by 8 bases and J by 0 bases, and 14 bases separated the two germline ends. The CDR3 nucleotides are TGTGCCAGCGGGGCGGACTCCCTCTCTGGAAACACCATATATTTT. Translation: CASGADSLSGNTIYF.

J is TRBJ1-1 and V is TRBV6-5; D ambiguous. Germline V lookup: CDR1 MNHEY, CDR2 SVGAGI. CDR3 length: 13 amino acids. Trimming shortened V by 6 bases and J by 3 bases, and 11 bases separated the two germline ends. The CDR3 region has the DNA TGTGCCAGCAGCCCACGGCCGGACACTGAAGCTTTCTTT. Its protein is CASSPRPDTEAFF.

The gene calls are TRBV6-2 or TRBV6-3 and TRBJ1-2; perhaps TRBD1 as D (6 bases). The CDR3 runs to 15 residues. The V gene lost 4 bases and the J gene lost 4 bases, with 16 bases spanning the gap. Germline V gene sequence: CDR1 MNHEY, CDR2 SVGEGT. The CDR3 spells CASSSTISGAYGYTF. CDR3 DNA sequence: TGTGCCAGCAGTTCGACTATATCAGGGGCCTATGGCTACACCTTC.

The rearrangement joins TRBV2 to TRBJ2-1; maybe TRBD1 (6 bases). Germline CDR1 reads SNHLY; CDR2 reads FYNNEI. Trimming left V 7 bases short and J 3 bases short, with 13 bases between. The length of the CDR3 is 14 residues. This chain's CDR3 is CASTEQGSYNEQFF. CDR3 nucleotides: TGTGCCAGCACTGAGCAGGGGAGCTACAATGAGCAGTTCTTC.

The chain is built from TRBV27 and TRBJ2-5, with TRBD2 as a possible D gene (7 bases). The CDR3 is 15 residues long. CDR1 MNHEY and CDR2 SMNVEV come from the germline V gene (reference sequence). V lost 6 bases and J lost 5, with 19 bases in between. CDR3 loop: CASSPTRGRGETQYF. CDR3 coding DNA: TGTGCCAGCAGCCCGACGAGGGGGAGGGGTGAGACCCAGTACTTC.

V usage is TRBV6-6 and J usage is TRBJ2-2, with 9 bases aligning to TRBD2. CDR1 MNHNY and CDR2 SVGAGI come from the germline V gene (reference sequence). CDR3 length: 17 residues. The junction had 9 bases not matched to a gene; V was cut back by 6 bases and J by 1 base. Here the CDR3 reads CASSRLAVALNTGELFF. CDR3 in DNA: TGTGCCAGCAGCCGACTAGCGGTAGCCCTGAACACCGGGGAGCTGTTTTTT.

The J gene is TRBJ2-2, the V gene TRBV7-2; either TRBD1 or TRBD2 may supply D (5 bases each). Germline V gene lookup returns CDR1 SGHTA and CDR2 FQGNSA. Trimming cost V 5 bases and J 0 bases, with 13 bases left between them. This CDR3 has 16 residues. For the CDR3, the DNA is TGTGCCAGCAGCCCGGGACGGCCAGCGAACACCGGGGAGCTGTTTTTT. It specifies CASSPGRPANTGELFF.